The T cell receptor (beta chain) under discussion was sequenced for a study of blood T cell repertoires in COVID-19. Whole-study context: The analysed material was cDNA or gDNA that came from T cells, B-cell-depleted T cells, or PBMCs.

As originally analysed: The assay estimated nucleated cells by amplifying reference gene primers. Method: immunoSEQ multiplex PCR; TCRdb's copy keeps in-frame clones and lacks some. That table furnishes V, J and clone size, whereas the DNA furnished D and trimming. The table has 150,000 to 200,000 clones, around 85% seen once; the top ten hold 2.1%. The CDR3 is made up of 14 amino acids. Germline CDR1 SEHNR, CDR2 FQNEAQ (reference sequence). Trimming removed 4 bases at V and 5 bases at J, with 11 bases between. The rearrangement links TRBV7-9 to TRBJ1-4; maybe TRBD1 (6 bases). The material sequenced was peripheral blood. The source is a man between 65 and 80 years old with active or convalescent COVID-19. In DNA, the CDR3 is TGTGCCAGCAGCTCGGCGGGGGCGAATGAAAAACTGTTTTTT. Protein: CASSSAGANEKLFF.